Following are 17 T cell receptor beta chains from one sample sequenced in a study of cytomegalovirus exposure and HLA in healthy donors. The PCR made use of 60 Vbeta and 13 Jbeta primers. Method: immunoSEQ multiplex PCR; TCRdb's copy keeps in-frame clones and lacks some. The sample comprises 150,000 to 200,000 clones, over 70% of which are singletons, and 4.5% to 6% rests with the top ten. The sequencing sample was made of PBMCs. The receptors were sampled from a man between 35 and 55 years old in good health and CMV-seronegative.

The J gene is TRBJ1-1, the V gene TRBV19; 11 nucleotides agree with TRBD1. The ends lost 7 bases at V and 5 bases at J; junction bases unmatched: 6. This CDR3 region has 14 residues. Germline V gene sequence: CDR1 LNHDA, CDR2 SQIVND (reference sequence). CDR3 nucleotide sequence: TGTGCCAGTATCGGACAGGGGGCGACGACTGAAGCTTTCTTT. Its translation is CASIGQGATTEAFF.

V gene TRBV19 combines with J gene TRBJ2-5, with D possibly being TRBD2 (5 bases). Germline V lookup: CDR1 LNHDA, CDR2 SQIVND (reference sequence). Trimming shortened V by 3 bases and J by 5 bases, and 13 bases separated the two germline ends. This CDR3 comprises 14 residues. This CDR3 is CASSMYGERETQYF. In DNA form, the CDR3 reads TGTGCCAGTAGTATGTATGGGGAGAGGGAGACCCAGTACTTC.

The CDR3 sequence: CASSVGGTAGKNIQYF. The DNA of the CDR3 is TGTGCCAGCAGCGTAGGTGGAACAGCGGGCAAAAACATTCAGTACTTC. The chain couples TRBV9 to TRBJ2-4, with D possibly TRBD2 on 6 matching bases. V was cut by 0 bases and J by 3 bases, with 13 bases left in between. The CDR3 runs 16 residues. Per germline, CDR1 SGDLS and CDR2 YYNGEE.

J is TRBJ1-2 and V is TRBV25-1; D possibly corresponds to TRBD1 (6 bases). The length of the CDR3 is 12 residues. Trimming removed 5 bases at V and 10 bases at J, with 14 bases between. Germline V lookup: CDR1 MGHDK, CDR2 SYGVNS. For the CDR3, the DNA is TGTGCCAGCAGTCTGGACAGCCGAGCCTACACCTTC. This codes for CASSLDSRAYTF.

J is TRBJ1-6 and V is TRBV5-5, with 11 bases matching TRBD1. With 5 bases clipped from V and 7 bases from J, the junction kept 5 bases outside the gene matches. Germline CDR1 and CDR2: SGHKS and YYEKEE (reference sequence). This CDR3 comprises 15 residues. CDR3 protein: CASRPRDRGNSPLHF. For the CDR3, the DNA is TGTGCCAGCAGGCCACGGGACAGGGGGAATTCACCCCTCCACTTT.

A few counts support this clone. This rearrangement joins TRBV6-5 to TRBJ2-7; D is possibly TRBD2 (6 bases). V lost 0 bases and J 1 base, leaving 7 bases between the germline ends. This CDR3 has 14 residues. The germline CDR1 and CDR2 sequences are MNHEY and SVGAGI. The CDR3 sequence: CASSYSAGSYEQYF. CDR3 nucleotide sequence: TGTGCCAGCAGTTACTCGGCGGGGTCCTACGAGCAGTACTTC.

J is TRBJ2-3 and V is TRBV4-1; 8 bases align to TRBD2. J gave up 2 bases and V 4 bases, and 8 bases lay outside the gene matches. The CDR3 loop spans 16 amino acids. Germline CDR1 MGHRA, CDR2 YSYEKL. The CDR3 nucleotides are TGCGCCAGCAGCCGTCTAGCGGGTCGGGACACAGATACGCAGTATTTT. This codes for CASSRLAGRDTDTQYF.

The chain carries TRBV9 and TRBJ2-7, with D perhaps TRBD2 (6 bases). CDR3 length: 15 amino acids. V was clipped by 3 bases and J by 2 bases, with 15 bases between them. The germline V gene has CDR1 SGDLS and CDR2 YYNGEE. The CDR3 bases are TGTGCCAGCAGCGGGGGCGGGGAGCTAGCCTACGAGCAGTACTTC. Protein sequence: CASSGGGELAYEQYF.

The chain carries TRBV30 and TRBJ1-1; 7 nucleotides align to TRBD1. Per germline, CDR1 GTSNPN and CDR2 SVGIG (reference sequence). The CDR3 has 15 residues. The J segment lost 7 bases and the V segment lost 3 bases, leaving 14 bases of the junction unmatched. CDR3 sequence: CAWSHPTGINFEAFF. The CDR3 bases are TGTGCCTGGAGCCACCCGACAGGGATAAACTTTGAAGCTTTCTTT.

This clone is a singleton in its sample. The chain employs TRBV11-2 and TRBJ2-7, with 7 bases matching TRBD1. With V trimmed by 1 base and J by 0 bases, 3 bases remained unmatched. Germline values: CDR1 SGHAT, CDR2 FQNNGV. The CDR3 has 15 residues. CDR3 region: CASSLAGGYSYEQYF. The CDR3 DNA follows: TGTGCCAGCAGCTTAGCAGGGGGTTACTCCTACGAGCAGTACTTC.

This chain joins TRBV7-3 and TRBJ2-2; 7 bases fit TRBD2. After removal of 5 bases from V and 1 base from J, the junction contained 1 base not matched to a gene. Germline V gene lookup returns CDR1 SGHTA and CDR2 FQGTGA. The CDR3 is 14 amino acids. Written as DNA, the CDR3 is TGTGCCAGCAGCCCGGGGGGGAACACCGGGGAGCTGTTTTTT. This translates into CASSPGGNTGELFF.

This clone was detected a few times. The rearrangement joins TRBV5-8 to TRBJ1-5; D remains unclear. CDR1 and CDR2 from the germline V gene are SGHTS and YDEGEE. This CDR3 region has 14 residues. Trimming took off 1 base at V and 2 bases at J, with 7 bases between the two ends. CDR3: CASSLRPGNQPQHF. The DNA of the CDR3 is TGTGCCAGCAGCTTGCGCCCAGGCAATCAGCCCCAGCATTTT.

The gene calls are TRBV7-9 and TRBJ2-2, with D perhaps matching TRBD2 (5 bases). The V gene lost 7 bases and the J gene lost 3 bases, with 12 bases spanning the gap. The germline V gene encodes CDR1 SEHNR and CDR2 FQNEAQ (reference sequence). The CDR3 is 14 amino acids. In DNA form, the CDR3 reads TGTGCCAGCATCAGGACTCTTGACACCGGGGAGCTGTTTTTT. This codes for CASIRTLDTGELFF. The variable domain in full, with the rest retrieved from reference TRBV7-9 and TRBJ2-2, is DTGVSQNPRHKITKRGQNVTFRCDPISEHNRLYWYRQTLGQGPEFLTYFQNEAQLEKSRLLSDRFSAERPKGSFSTLEIQRTEQGDSAMYLCASIRTLDTGELFFGEGSRLTVL.

The chain carries TRBV7-9 and TRBJ2-7; D gene unclear. V dropped 4 bases and J dropped 0 bases, with 10 bases sitting between them. The length of the CDR3 is 14 residues. Germline V gene lookup returns CDR1 SEHNR and CDR2 FQNEAQ (reference sequence). CDR3 nucleotide sequence: TGTGCCAGCAGCTCTTCGGTTAGCTCCTACGAGCAGTACTTC. Translation gives CASSSSVSSYEQYF.

The rearrangement links TRBV5-1 to TRBJ2-5; 9 bases match TRBD1. The ends lost 4 bases at V and 5 bases at J; junction bases unmatched: 6. Germline V CDR1 and CDR2: SGHRS, YFSETQ. The CDR3 contains 14 residues. CDR3 protein: CASSLTGGMETQYF. CDR3 bases: TGCGCCAGCAGCCTGACAGGGGGGATGGAGACCCAGTACTTC.

This clone was picked up a small number of times. The rearrangement links TRBV19 to TRBJ1-1, with D unclear. CDR1 and CDR2 (germline): LNHDA, SQIVND (reference sequence). This CDR3 is 15 amino acids long. Deletions cut 6 bases from V and 0 bases from J, with 14 bases between. CDR3: CASSPGGRLNTEAFF. CDR3 DNA: TGTGCCAGTAGCCCCGGAGGGAGATTGAACACTGAAGCTTTCTTT.

The chain is built from TRBV15 and TRBJ2-6; possible D gene TRBD1, 6 bases. Germline values: CDR1 LNHNV, CDR2 YYDKDF (reference sequence). CDR3 length equals 16 residues. The ends were cut back, 3 bases at V and 0 bases at J, with 9 bases in the middle. The CDR3 DNA reads TGTGCCACCAGCAGCCTACAGGGCTCTGGGGCCAACGTCCTGACTTTC. Protein sequence: CATSSLQGSGANVLTF.